The 3 T cell receptor beta chains given below trace back to one sample, sequenced in a study of blood T cell repertoires in COVID-19. Produced via immunoSEQ multiplex PCR; TCRdb's table is partial and in-frame only. The data contain more than 50,000 clones, around 87% of them singletons. The sequenced material came from peripheral blood. These receptors all come from a man in his fifties or sixties with active COVID-19.

This chain links TRBV30 with TRBJ1-2, with 11 bases aligning to TRBD1. There are 16 residues in the CDR3. The V gene end was trimmed by 0 bases and the J gene end by 5 bases; junction bases not matched to a gene: 8. The germline gives CDR1 GTSNPN, CDR2 SVGIG (reference sequence). The DNA of the CDR3 is TGTGCCTGGAGTGTACGGACAGGGGGCAAGTGGTATGGCTACACCTTC. As protein: CAWSVRTGGKWYGYTF. Full variable domain (outside the CDR3, taken from reference TRBV30 and TRBJ1-2): SQTIHQWPATLVQPVGSPLSLECTVEGTSNPNLYWYRQAAGRGLQLLFYSVGIGQISSEVPQNLSASRPQDRQFILSSKKLLLSDSGFYLCAWSVRTGGKWYGYTFGSGTRLTVV.

The chain carries TRBV25-1 and TRBJ1-2; no firm D call. Germline V CDR1 and CDR2: MGHDK, SYGVNS. This CDR3 is 14 amino acids long. V was clipped by 2 bases and J by 3 bases, with 10 bases between them. The CDR3 here is CASSERSKDYGYTF. CDR3 DNA sequence: TGTGCCAGCAGTGAAAGGAGTAAGGACTATGGCTACACCTTC.

This clone showed up just a few times. The chain carries TRBV3-1 (or the pseudogene TRBV3-2) and TRBJ1-5; D unclear. The V gene's germline CDR1 is LGHDT and CDR2 YNNKEL (reference sequence). Trimming cost V 0 bases and J 4 bases, with 10 bases left between them. CDR3 length: 15 residues. As DNA, the CDR3 is TGTGCCAGCAGCCAAGATGGAGCAGTAAATCAGCCCCAGCATTTT. It is translated as CASSQDGAVNQPQHF.